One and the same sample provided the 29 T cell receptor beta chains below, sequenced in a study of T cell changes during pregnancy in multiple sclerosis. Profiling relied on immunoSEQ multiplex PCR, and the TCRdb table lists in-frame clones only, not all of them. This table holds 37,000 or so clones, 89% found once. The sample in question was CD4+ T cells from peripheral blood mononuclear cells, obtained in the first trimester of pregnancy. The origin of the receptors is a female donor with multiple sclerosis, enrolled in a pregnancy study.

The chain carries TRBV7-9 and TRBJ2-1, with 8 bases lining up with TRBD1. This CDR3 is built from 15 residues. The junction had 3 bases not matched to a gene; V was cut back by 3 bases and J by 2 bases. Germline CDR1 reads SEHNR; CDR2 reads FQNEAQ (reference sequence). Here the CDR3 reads CASSFDRGPYNEQFF. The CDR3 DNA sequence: TGTGCCAGCAGCTTCGACAGGGGACCCTACAATGAGCAGTTCTTC.

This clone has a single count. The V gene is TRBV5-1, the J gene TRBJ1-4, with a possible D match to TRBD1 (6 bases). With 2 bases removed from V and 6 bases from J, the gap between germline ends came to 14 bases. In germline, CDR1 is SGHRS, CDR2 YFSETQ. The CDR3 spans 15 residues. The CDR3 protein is CASSLQGQIDEKLFF. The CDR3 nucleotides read TGCGCCAGCAGCTTACAGGGACAAATAGATGAAAAACTGTTTTTT.

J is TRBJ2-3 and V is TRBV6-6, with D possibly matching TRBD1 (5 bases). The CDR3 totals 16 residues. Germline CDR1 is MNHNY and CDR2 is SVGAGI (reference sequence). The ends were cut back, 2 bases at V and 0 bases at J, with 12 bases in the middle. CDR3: CASSYGSQGSTDTQYF. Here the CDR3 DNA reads TGTGCCAGCAGTTACGGATCCCAGGGTAGCACAGATACGCAGTATTTT.

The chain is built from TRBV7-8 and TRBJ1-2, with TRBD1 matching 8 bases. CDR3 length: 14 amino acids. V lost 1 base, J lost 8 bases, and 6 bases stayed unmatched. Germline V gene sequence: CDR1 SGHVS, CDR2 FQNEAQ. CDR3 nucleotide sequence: TGTGCCAGCAGCTTAGTAGACAGGGGATACGGCTACACCTTC. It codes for CASSLVDRGYGYTF.

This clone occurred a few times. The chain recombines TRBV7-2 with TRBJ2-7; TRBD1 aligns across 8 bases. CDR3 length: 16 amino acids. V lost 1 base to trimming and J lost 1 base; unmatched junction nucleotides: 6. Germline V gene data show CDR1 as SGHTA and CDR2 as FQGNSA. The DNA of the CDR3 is TGTGCCAGCAGCTTAGGGGACAGGAGACTTTCCTACGAGCAGTACTTC. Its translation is CASSLGDRRLSYEQYF.

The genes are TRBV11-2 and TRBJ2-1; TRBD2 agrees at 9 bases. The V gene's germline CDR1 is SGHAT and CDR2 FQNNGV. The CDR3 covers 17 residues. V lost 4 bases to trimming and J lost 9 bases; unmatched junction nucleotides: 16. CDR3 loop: CASSSREVFSGRTEQFF. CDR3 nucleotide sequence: TGTGCCAGCAGCTCCCGGGAGGTCTTTAGCGGGAGAACTGAGCAGTTCTTC.

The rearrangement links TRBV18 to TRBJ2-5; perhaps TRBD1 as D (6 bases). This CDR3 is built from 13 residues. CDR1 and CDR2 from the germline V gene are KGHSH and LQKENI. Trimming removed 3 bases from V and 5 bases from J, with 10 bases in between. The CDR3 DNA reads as TGTGCCAGCTCACCCCGGCAGGGGGAGACCCAGTACTTC. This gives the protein CASSPRQGETQYF.

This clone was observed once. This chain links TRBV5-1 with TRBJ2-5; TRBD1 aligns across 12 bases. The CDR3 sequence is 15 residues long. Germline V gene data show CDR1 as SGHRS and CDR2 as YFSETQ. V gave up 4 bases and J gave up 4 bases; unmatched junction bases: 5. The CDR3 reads CASSRDRGRGETQYF. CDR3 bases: TGCGCCAGCAGCAGGGACAGGGGGCGCGGAGAGACCCAGTACTTC.

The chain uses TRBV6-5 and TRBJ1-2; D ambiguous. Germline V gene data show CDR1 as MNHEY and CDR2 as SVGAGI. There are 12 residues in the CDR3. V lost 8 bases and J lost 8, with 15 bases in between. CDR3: CASLAAYGGYTF. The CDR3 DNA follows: TGTGCCAGCCTAGCCGCGTACGGGGGCTACACCTTC.

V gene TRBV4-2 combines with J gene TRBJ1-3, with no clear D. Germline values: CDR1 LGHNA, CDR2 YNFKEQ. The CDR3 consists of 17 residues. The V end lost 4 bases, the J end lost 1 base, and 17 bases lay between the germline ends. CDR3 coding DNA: TGTGCCAGCAGCCCGGCCCCTAGACTGGCTTCTGGAAACACCATATATTTT. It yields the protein CASSPAPRLASGNTIYF.

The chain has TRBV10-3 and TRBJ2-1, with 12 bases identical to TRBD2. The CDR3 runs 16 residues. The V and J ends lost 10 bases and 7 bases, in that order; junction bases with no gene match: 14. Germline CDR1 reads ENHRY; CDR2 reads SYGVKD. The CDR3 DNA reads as TGTGCCACGCTTCGACTAGCGGGAGTAGATACAAATGAGCAGTTCTTC. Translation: CATLRLAGVDTNEQFF.

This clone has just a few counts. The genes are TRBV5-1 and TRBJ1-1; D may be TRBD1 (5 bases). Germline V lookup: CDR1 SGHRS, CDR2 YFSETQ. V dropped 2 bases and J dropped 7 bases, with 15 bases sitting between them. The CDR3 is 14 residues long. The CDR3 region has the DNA TGCGCCAGCAGCTTTTCCGGGACTGACCGTGAAGCTTTCTTT. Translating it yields CASSFSGTDREAFF.

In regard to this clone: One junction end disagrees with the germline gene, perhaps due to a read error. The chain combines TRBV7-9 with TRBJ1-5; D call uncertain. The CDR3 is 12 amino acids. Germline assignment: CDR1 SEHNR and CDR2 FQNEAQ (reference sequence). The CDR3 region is CASSLGGTSKDF. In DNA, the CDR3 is TGTGCCAGCAGCTTAGGCGGAACGTCCAAGGATTTT.

The CDR3 region has the DNA TGTGCCAGCAGCGTAAGCCTTCAAGATACGCAGTATTTT. It is translated as CASSVSLQDTQYF. The gene calls are TRBV9 and TRBJ2-3; D not resolved. CDR3 length: 13 amino acids. Germline V gene data show CDR1 as SGDLS and CDR2 as YYNGEE. Trimming took off 1 base at V and 5 bases at J, with 8 bases between the two ends.

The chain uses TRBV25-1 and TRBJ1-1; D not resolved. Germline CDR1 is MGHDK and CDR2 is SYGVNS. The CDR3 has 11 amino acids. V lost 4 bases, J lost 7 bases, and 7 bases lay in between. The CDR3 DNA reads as TGTGCCAGCAGTGTAACAGATGAAGCTTTCTTT. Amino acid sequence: CASSVTDEAFF.

The CDR3 DNA is TGTGCCAGCAGTCCACAGGGGTTTATCAACACTGAAGCTTTCTTT. It yields the protein CASSPQGFINTEAFF. This rearrangement joins TRBV6-5 to TRBJ1-1; TRBD1 matches at 7 bases. The J segment lost 2 bases and the V segment lost 5 bases, leaving 8 bases of the junction unmatched. Germline loops: CDR1 MNHEY, CDR2 SVGAGI. The CDR3 has 15 residues.

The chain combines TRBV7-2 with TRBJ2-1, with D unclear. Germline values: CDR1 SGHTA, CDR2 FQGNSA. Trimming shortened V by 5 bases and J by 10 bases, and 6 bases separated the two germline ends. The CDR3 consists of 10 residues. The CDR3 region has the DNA TGTGCCAGCAGCACGGTGGAGCAGTTCTTC. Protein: CASSTVEQFF.

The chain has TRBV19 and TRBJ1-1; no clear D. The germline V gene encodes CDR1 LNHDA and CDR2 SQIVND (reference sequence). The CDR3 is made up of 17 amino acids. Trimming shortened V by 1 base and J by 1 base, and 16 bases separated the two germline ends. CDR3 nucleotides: TGTGCCAGTAGTATAGCACAGCAATTCACACCGAACACTGAAGCTTTCTTT. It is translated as CASSIAQQFTPNTEAFF.

CDR3 coding DNA: TGTGCCAGCCTAGGAAGGGGGGGATCGCAAGAGACCCAGTACTTC. Its protein product is CASLGRGGSQETQYF. V usage is TRBV19 and J usage is TRBJ2-5; D might be TRBD2 (7 bases). This CDR3 is 15 amino acids long. Germline V gene data show CDR1 as LNHDA and CDR2 as SQIVND (reference sequence). The V end was cut by 9 bases, the J end by 2 bases, with 19 bases between.

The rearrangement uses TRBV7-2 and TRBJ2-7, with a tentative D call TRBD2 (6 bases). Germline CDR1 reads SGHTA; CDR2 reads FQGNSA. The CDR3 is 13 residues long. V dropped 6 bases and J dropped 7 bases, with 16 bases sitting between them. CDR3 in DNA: TGTGCCAGCAGTCGGGGCGAGGCGGGAGAGCAGTACTTC. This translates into CASSRGEAGEQYF.

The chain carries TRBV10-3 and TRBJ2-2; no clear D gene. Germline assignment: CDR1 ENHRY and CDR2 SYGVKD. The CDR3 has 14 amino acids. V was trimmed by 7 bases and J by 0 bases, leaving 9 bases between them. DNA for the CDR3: TGTGCCATCAATCGCGGTGCGAACACCGGGGAGCTGTTTTTT. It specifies CAINRGANTGELFF.

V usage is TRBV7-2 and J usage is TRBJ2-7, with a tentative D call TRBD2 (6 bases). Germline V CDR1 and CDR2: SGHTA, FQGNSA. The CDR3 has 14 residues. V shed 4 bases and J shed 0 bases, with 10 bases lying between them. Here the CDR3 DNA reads TGTGCCAGCAGCTGGTCTAGCGACTCCTACGAGCAGTACTTC. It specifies CASSWSSDSYEQYF. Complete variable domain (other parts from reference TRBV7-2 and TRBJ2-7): GAGVSQSPSNKVTEKGKDVELRCDPISGHTALYWYRQSLGQGLEFLIYFQGNSAPDKSGLPSDRFSAERTGGSVSTLTIQRTQQEDSAVYLCASSWSSDSYEQYFGPGTRLTVT.

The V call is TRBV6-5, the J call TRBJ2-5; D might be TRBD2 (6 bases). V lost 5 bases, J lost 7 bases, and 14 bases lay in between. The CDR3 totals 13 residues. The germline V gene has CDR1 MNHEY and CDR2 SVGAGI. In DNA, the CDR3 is TGTGCCAGCAGTCCTACTAGCCGAGGGACCCAGTACTTC. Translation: CASSPTSRGTQYF.

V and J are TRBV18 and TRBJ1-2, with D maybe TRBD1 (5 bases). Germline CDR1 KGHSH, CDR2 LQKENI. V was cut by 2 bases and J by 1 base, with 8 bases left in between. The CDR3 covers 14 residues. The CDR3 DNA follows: TGTGCCAGCTCACCAGACAGTCTTAACTATGGCTACACCTTC. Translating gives CASSPDSLNYGYTF.

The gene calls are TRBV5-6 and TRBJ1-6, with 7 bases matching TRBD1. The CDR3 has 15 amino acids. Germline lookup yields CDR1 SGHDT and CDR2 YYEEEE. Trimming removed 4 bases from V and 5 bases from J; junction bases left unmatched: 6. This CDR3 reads CASSEIDRDNSPLHF. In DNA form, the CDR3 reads TGTGCCAGCAGCGAAATTGACAGGGATAATTCACCCCTCCACTTT.

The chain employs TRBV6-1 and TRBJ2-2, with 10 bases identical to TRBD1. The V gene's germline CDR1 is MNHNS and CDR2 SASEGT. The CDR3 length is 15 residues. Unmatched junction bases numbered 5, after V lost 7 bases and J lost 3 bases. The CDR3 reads CASNTGTGDTGELFF. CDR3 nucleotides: TGTGCCAGCAATACCGGGACAGGGGACACCGGGGAGCTGTTTTTT.

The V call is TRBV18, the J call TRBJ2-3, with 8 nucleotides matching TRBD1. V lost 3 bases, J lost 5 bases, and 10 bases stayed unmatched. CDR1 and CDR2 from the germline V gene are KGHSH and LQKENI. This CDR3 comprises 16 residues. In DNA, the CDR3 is TGTGCCAGCTCACCCGTTATCACAGGGGGGATAGATACGCAGTATTTT. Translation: CASSPVITGGIDTQYF.

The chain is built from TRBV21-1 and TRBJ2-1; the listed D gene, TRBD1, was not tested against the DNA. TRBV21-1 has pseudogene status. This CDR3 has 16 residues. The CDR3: CASSKGKSHPYNEQFF. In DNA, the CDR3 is TGTGCCAGCAGCAAGGGCAAATCTCACCCCTACAATGAGCAGTTCTTC.

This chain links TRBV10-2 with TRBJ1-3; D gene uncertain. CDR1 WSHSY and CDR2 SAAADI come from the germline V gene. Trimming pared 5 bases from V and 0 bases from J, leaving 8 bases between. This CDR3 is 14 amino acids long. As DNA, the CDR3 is TGCGCCAGCAGTCTGGGCACCTCTGGAAACACCATATATTTT. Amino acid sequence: CASSLGTSGNTIYF.